This T cell receptor beta chain was obtained from a study of cytomegalovirus exposure and HLA in healthy donors. Study summary: A preliminary data release comprised about 85 million unique TCRs obtained from HLA-typed donors. Study conclusions and caveats: What a later analysis reportedly showed was that an Asian-associated ancestry cluster had fewer N-insertions than the approximately 670-donor mean. In most subjects, TCR beta sequences reportedly gave accurate predictions of HLA-A and HLA-B alleles. According to the study, 150 to 200 TCR beta chains were cytomegalovirus-associated.

As concerns this clone: Its antigen remains unknown. At one boundary the junction diverges from the germline segment, which might be a read error.

Researchers ran the PCR with 60 Vbeta and 13 Jbeta primers. Clones were sequenced by immunoSEQ multiplex PCR, and TCRdb holds only the in-frame ones, with some missing. The profile covers 200,000 to 250,000 clones, with 82% appearing a single time and over 5% taken by the ten largest. The CDR3 runs to 13 residues. CDR1 SEHNR and CDR2 FQNEAQ come from the germline V gene (reference sequence). This chain joins TRBV7-9 and TRBJ2-7, with 7 bases that match TRBD2. Sequenced material: PBMCs. The clonotype comes from a woman between 40 and 50 years old in good health and CMV-seropositive. DNA for the CDR3: TGTTCCAGCACAAGCGGGGCTTCCTACGAGCAGTACTTC. It translates to CSSTSGASYEQYF.